This T cell receptor beta chain was obtained from a study of T-cell reconstitution after alpha-beta-depleted transplantation in children. Unique molecular identifiers were incorporated during preparation of the TCRbeta library. MiXCR, run by TCRdb on the PCR reads, gives a single entry per CDR3 protein. The sample records some 550,000 distinct CDR3 sequences, roughly 23% being singletons. The J segment lost 2 bases and the V segment lost 1 base, leaving 2 bases of the junction unmatched. Germline V gene sequence: CDR1 DFQATT, CDR2 SNEGSKA (reference sequence). The CDR3 runs 14 residues. This clonotype was seen ten or more times. Its specificity is not known. Study results and limitations: At the one-year point after transplant, T-cell counts and TCRbeta diversity were found to come mostly from T cells that had been newly produced.

The rearrangement joins TRBV20-1 to TRBJ1-5; TRBD1 matches at 7 bases. The clonotype was recovered from a boy in the first two years of life who had a stem cell transplant for acute myeloid leukemia, so the T cells may come from the graft donor. The sequences come from PBMCs, mostly from graft donor cells, collected 360 days after TCRalphabeta/CD19-depleted stem cell transplant. The CDR3 sequence is CSARGQGGNQPQHF. The CDR3 coding sequence is TGCAGTGCTAGAGGGCAGGGGGGCAATCAGCCCCAGCATTTT.